Following are 7 T cell receptor beta chains from one sample sequenced in a study of tumor and adjacent non-tumor tissue in lung cancer. TCRbeta libraries were built with three rounds of nested PCR, modified from ARM-PCR. TCRdb re-called the multiplex PCR reads through MiXCR, storing one row per CDR3 protein. The sample lists about 80,000 distinct CDR3 sequences, around 80% occurring once. The template was RNA from unsorted bulk tissue. Distant lung tissue was collected more than 3 cm away from the tumor edge. The specimen sequenced was distant non-tumor lung tissue. These receptors were obtained from a man between 60 and 75 years old with non-small cell lung cancer.

Points on this clonotype: A junction end diverges from the germline sequence, so it may reflect a read error. In nucleotides, the CDR3 is TGTGACAGCAGCCCCTTCGACAAGGGGAAAGAGACTCAGTACTTC. It encodes CDSSPFDKGKETQYF. The chain has TRBV11-1 and TRBJ2-5; D is perhaps TRBD1 (5 bases). The CDR3 consists of 15 residues. Looked up from germline, CDR1 is SGHAT and CDR2 is FQDESV (reference sequence).

About this clonotype itself: No conserved phenylalanine or tryptophan is present at the end of the CDR3, so a read error is the likely explanation. The limits of the CDR3 on the DNA are not certain, so only TCRdb's listed CDR3 is given. The chain is built from TRBV11-2 and TRBJ2-7; the D call of TRBD2 is as the table states it, not checked on the DNA. A total of 17 residues make up the CDR3, ends included. Germline V gene data show CDR1 as SGHAT and CDR2 as FQNNGV. CDR3 in amino acids: CASSLANSARGIYEQYI.

With regard to this clonotype: At one of its ends the junction is not consistent with the germline gene, which may arise from a read error. The V gene is TRBV11-2, the J gene TRBJ1-1, with 7 bases aligning to TRBD1. This CDR3 is built from 15 residues. The germline gives CDR1 SGHAT, CDR2 FQNNGV. The CDR3 DNA sequence: TGTGCCGGCAGCTTATTGTCCCAGGGGGACACTGAAGCTTTCTTT. Residues: CAGSLLSQGDTEAFF.

Worth noting for this clonotype: A read error may produce the germline difference seen at one junction end. The V gene is TRBV5-4, the J gene TRBJ1-1; 7 positions match TRBD1. This CDR3 has 14 residues. Germline V gives CDR1 SGHNT, CDR2 YYREEE (reference sequence). The CDR3 DNA follows: TGTCCCAGCAGCACTACAGGGGTGCGTGTTGAAGCTTTCTTT. Its protein is CPSSTTGVRVEAFF.

This clonotype was observed once. J is TRBJ2-1 and V is TRBV20-1; D is unresolved. The CDR3 consists of 15 residues. Germline V gene sequence: CDR1 DFQATT, CDR2 SNEGSKA (reference sequence). V was shortened by 5 bases and J by 3 bases, with 17 bases between the two germline ends. The CDR3 sequence is CSALDRHTIYNEQFF. The CDR3 bases are TGCAGTGCTTTAGATAGGCATACCATCTACAATGAGCAGTTCTTC.

The chain employs TRBV6-5 and TRBJ2-1; D not resolved. TRBJ2-7 explains the end of the DNA better; the J call may be wrong. The CDR3 spans 13 residues. Germline V gene lookup returns CDR1 MNHEY and CDR2 SVGAGI. The CDR3 loop reads CASSYVQVGEQYF. The CDR3 DNA reads as TGTGCCAGCAGTTACGTCCAGGTGGGCGAGCAGTACTTC.

Note on this clonotype: A read error may account for a junction end that differs from germline. The genes are TRBV11-2 and TRBJ2-7, with unresolved D. CDR3 size: 17 residues. Germline V CDR1 and CDR2: SGHAT, FQNNGV. The CDR3 is CASSLIPEALKGYKQYF. As DNA, the CDR3 is TGTGCCAGCAGTTTAATCCCCGAGGCACTCAAAGGCTACAAGCAGTACTTC.